This TCR beta chain was recovered during a study of post-analysis software for immune sequencing data. Study-wide points: By F measure, samples from a shared preparation batch strongly co-clustered. Elevated frequency relative to controls characterized about 5 TRBV segments in patients, TRBV5-6, TRBV5-1 and TRBV20-1 among them.

Trimming removed 5 bases at V and 2 bases at J, with 13 bases between. CDR1 DFQATT and CDR2 SNEGSKA come from the germline V gene (reference sequence). The CDR3 is 13 residues long. Ten or more counts support this clonotype. Its specificity is unknown. Carried by the TCR beta cDNA libraries were unique molecular identifiers. TCRdb called the PCR reads again in MiXCR, with one record for every CDR3 protein. The sample holds roughly 600,000 distinct CDR3 sequences; roughly 47% are singletons and the top ten take about 1.8%. Sequenced material: blood. This receptor was taken from a girl aged 10 to 17 with multiple sclerosis. The chain links TRBV20-1 to TRBJ2-7, with a weak D call TRBD2 (5 bases). In nucleotides, the CDR3 is TGCAGTGCTCGAGGGCCAGTCGCCTACGAGCAGTACTTC. It yields the protein CSARGPVAYEQYF.